This T cell receptor (beta chain) originates from a study of T cell changes during pregnancy in multiple sclerosis. Sequencing used immunoSEQ multiplex PCR; TCRdb keeps in-frame clones, though not all of them. The sample has 80,000 to 100,000 clones; around 91% are singletons. This CDR3 region has 14 residues. Germline V gene lookup returns CDR1 SGHNT and CDR2 YYREEE (reference sequence). Trimming shortened V by 2 bases and J by 5 bases, and 13 bases separated the two germline ends. The chain recombines TRBV5-4 with TRBJ1-2; tentatively, D is TRBD1 (6 bases). This sequence was found in a female donor in good health, enrolled as a control in a pregnancy study. The specimen comprised peripheral blood, sampled after pregnancy. Here the CDR3 DNA reads TGTGCCAGCAGCTTTTTGGGAGGGGGTTATGGCTACACCTTC. Its translation is CASSFLGGGYGYTF.